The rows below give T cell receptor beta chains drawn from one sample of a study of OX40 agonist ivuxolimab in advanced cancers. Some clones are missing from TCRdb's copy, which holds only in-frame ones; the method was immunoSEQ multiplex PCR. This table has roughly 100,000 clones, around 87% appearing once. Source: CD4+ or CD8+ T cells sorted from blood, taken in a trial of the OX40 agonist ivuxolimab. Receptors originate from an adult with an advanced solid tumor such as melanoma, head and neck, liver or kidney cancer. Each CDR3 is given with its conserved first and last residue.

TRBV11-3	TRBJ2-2	CASSLSSTGELFF
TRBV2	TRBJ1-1	CASSEVATSF
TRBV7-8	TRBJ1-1	CASSLTGGSAEAFF
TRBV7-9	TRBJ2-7	CASSLLIGSYEQYF
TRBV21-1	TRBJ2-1	CASSNWGTPYNEQFF
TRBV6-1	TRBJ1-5	CASSELGPYQPQHF
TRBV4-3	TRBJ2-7	CASSREGEQYF
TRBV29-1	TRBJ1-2	CSVGYLGGYTF
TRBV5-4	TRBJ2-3	CASSPGTNTDTQYF
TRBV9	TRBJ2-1	CASSLISGGEQFF
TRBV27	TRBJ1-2	CASSLMGGRGYGYTF
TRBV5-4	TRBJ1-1	CASSLNRMNTEAFF
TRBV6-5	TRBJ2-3	CASSPGPDTQYF
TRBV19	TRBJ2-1	CASSTRGDNEQFF
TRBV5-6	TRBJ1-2	CASSFDRASYTF
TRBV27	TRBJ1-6	CASTFLSRIINSPLHF
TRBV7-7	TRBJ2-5	CASSLTSGAGETQYF
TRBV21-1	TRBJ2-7	CASSKVTGGAYEQYF
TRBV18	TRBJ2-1	CASSPPMVNEQFF
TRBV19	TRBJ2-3	CASSITGWGGRGDTQYF
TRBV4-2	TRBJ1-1	CASSQASDRGGTEAFF
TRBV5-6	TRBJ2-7	CASSLDSRSSYEQYF
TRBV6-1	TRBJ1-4	CASSEAGTARGEKLFF
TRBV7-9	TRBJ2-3	CASSLGGADTQYF
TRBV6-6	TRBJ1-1	CASSYVGAQTEAFF
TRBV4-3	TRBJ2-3	CASSQEGQGTDTQYF
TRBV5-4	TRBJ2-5	CASSLGQGRRETQYF
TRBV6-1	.	CASTEAGGDLYEQYF
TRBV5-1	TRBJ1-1	CASSLQMNTEAFF
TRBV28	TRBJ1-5	CASSLGPSNQPQHF
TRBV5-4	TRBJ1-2	CASSLSGTGVEGYTF
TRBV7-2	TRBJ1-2	CASASQGAGGYTF